This note documents a single T cell receptor (beta chain) sequence. Its target is not known. The data belong to a study of T cell repertoires in cytomegalovirus infection. Via MiXCR, TCRdb re-called the reads, giving one row per CDR3 protein. The table includes about 920,000 distinct CDR3 sequences, approximately 31% detected once. The sample was cultured CD8+ T cells from PBMCs, taken from culture after CMV antigen stimulation. The TCR was taken from a human donor in good health (CMV status not recorded). Some clones in this sample may be carry-over from other donors' samples.

In nucleotides, the CDR3 is TGCAGTGCTAGGAGTCCGGACAGCTTAAATCAGCCCCAGCATTTT. It translates to CSARSPDSLNQPQHF. The chain links TRBV20-1 to TRBJ1-5; D perhaps matches TRBD1 (6 bases). Trimming took off 3 bases at V and 4 bases at J, with 16 bases between the two ends. CDR1 is DFQATT and CDR2 is SNEGSKA in the germline V gene (reference sequence). This CDR3 is built from 15 residues.